This TCR beta chain was observed in a study of vaccination effects on CD4 cells after COVID-19. Before sequencing, viral peptide pools were used by the ViraFEST assay to expand antigen-specific CD4+ T cells. After roughly eleven days in culture, the CD4+ T cells were isolated. Vaccinated participants had no history of SARS-CoV-2 infection and tested negative for nucleocapsid antibodies. On day 3 and again on day 7, half the medium was replaced with IL-2 medium. Data came from immunoSEQ multiplex PCR; TCRdb stores just in-frame clones and leaves some out. This sample carries just under 75,000 clones, about 70% of them seen once, and the ten largest clones take under 3%. A remark on this clone: Its antigen is as yet unknown.

Trimming shortened V by 4 bases and J by 4 bases, and 13 bases separated the two germline ends. The germline CDR1 and CDR2 sequences are LGHDT and YNNKEL (reference sequence). This CDR3 is built from 15 residues. General study results and limits: Clones that were induced by infection or by vaccine showed marked contraction late after vaccination.

This sequence was found in a human donor who received a COVID-19 vaccine. The sample here was CD4+ T cells from PBMCs cultured with HCoV-NL63 spike peptides, taken before COVID-19 vaccination. This chain links TRBV3-1 (or the pseudogene TRBV3-2) with TRBJ2-2, with a weak D call TRBD2 (6 bases). The CDR3, as DNA: TGTGCCAGCAGCCCCTCAGGACTATTCACCGGGGAGCTGTTTTTT. This translates into CASSPSGLFTGELFF.